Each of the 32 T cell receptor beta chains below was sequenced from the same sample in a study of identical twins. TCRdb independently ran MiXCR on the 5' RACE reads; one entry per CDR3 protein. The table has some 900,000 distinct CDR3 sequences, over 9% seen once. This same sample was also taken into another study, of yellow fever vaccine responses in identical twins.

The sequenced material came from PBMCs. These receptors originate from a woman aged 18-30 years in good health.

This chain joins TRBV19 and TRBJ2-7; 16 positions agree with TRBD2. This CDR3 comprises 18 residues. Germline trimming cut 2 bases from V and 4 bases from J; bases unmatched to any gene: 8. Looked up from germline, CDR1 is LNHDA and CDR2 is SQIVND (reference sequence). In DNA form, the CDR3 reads TGTGCCAGTAGTATACGGGGACTAGCGGGAGGGCCTGATTACGAGCAGTACTTC. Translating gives CASSIRGLAGGPDYEQYF.

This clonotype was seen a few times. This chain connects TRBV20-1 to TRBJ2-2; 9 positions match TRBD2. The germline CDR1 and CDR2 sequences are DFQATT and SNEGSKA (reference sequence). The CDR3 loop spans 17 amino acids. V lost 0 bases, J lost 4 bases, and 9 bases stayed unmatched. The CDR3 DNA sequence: TGCAGTGCTAGAGATTTAGGTAGCGGGGGTATCACCGGGGAGCTGTTTTTT. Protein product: CSARDLGSGGITGELFF.

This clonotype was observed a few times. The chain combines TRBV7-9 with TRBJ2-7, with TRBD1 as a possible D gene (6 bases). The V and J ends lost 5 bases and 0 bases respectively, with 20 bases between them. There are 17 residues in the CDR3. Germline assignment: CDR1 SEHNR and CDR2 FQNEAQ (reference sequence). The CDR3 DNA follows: TGTGCCAGCAGCCCCCGACAGGCAGGATCTCTCTCCTACGAGCAGTACTTC. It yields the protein CASSPRQAGSLSYEQYF.

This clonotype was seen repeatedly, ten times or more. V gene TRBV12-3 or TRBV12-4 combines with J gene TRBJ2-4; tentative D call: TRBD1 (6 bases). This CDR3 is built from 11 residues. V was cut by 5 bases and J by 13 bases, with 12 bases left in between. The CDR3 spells CASSLGGAQYF. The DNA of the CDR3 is TGTGCCAGCAGTCTAGGGGGAGCACAGTACTTC.

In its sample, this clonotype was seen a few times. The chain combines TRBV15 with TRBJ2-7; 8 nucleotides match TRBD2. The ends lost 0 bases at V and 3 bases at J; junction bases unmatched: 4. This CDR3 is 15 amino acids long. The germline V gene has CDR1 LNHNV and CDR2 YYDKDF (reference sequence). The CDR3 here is CATSRERLAGYEQYF. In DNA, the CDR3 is TGTGCCACCAGCAGAGAGCGCCTAGCGGGCTACGAGCAGTACTTC.

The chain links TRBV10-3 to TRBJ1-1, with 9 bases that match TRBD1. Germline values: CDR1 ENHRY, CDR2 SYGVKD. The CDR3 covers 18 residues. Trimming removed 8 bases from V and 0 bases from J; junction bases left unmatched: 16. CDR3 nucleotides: TGTGCCATCCTCCCCGCAAACAGGGGGCCTTACGTGAACACTGAAGCTTTCTTT. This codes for CAILPANRGPYVNTEAFF.

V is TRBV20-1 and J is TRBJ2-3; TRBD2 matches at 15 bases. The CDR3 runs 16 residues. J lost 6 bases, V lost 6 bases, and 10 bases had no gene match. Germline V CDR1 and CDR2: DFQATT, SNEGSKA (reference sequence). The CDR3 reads CSAPGLAGGLGDTQYF. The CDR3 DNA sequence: TGCAGTGCGCCGGGACTAGCGGGGGGCCTTGGGGATACGCAGTATTTT.

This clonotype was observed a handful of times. CDR3 coding DNA: TGTGCCATCAGTGAGTCCCAGGACAGTAAAGAGACCCAGTACTTC. This codes for CAISESQDSKETQYF. J is TRBJ2-5 and V is TRBV10-3; tentative D call: TRBD1 (6 bases). There are 15 residues in the CDR3. CDR1 and CDR2 from the germline V gene are ENHRY and SYGVKD. Trimming took 0 bases from V and 3 from J, leaving 11 bases between them.

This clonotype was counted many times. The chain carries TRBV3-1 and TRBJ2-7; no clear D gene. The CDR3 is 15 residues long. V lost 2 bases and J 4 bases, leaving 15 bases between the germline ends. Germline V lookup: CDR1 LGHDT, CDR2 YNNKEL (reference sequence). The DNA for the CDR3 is TGTGCCAGCAGCCAAACGGTAGTAGATTCATACGAGCAGTACTTC. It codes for CASSQTVVDSYEQYF.

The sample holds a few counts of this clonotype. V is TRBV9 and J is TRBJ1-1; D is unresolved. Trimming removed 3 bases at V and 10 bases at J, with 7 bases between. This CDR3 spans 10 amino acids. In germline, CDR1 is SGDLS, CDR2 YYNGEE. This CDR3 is CASSAVGAFF. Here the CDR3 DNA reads TGTGCCAGCAGCGCGGTAGGAGCTTTCTTT.

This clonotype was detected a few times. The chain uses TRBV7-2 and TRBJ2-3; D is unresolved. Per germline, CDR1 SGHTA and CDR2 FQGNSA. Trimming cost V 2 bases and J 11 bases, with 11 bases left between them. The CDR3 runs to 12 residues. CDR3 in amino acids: CASSLLGMLQYF. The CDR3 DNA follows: TGTGCCAGCAGCTTATTGGGAATGTTGCAGTATTTT.

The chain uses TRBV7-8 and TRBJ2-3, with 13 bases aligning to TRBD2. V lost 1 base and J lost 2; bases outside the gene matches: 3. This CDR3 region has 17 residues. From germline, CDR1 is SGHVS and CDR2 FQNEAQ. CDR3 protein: CASSLVGLAGTTDTQYF. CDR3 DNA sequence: TGTGCCAGCAGCTTAGTGGGACTAGCGGGAACCACAGATACGCAGTATTTT.

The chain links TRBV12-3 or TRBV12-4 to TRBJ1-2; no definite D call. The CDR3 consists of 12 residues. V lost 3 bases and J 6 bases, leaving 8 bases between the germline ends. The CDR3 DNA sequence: TGTGCCAGCAGTTTTGGGATGGATGGCTACACCTTC. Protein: CASSFGMDGYTF.

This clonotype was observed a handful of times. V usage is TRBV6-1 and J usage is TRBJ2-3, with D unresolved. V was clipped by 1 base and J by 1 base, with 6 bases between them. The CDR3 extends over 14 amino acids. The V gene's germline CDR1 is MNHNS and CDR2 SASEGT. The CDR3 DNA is TGTGCCAGCAGTGAAGACCCGCGCACAGATACGCAGTATTTT. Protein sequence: CASSEDPRTDTQYF.

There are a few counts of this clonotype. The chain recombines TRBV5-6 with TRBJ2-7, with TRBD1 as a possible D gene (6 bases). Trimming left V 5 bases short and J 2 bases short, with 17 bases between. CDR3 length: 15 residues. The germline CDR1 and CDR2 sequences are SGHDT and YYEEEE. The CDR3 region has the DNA TGTGCCAGCAGTCCTACCCCAGGGGTGGCCTACGAGCAGTACGTC. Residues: CASSPTPGVAYEQYV.

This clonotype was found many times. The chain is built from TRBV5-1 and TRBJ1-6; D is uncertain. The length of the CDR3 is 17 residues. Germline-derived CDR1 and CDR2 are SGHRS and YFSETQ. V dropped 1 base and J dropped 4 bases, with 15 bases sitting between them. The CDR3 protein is CASSLFSGKGYNSPLHF. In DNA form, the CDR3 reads TGCGCCAGCAGCTTGTTTTCTGGGAAAGGATATAATTCACCCCTCCACTTT.

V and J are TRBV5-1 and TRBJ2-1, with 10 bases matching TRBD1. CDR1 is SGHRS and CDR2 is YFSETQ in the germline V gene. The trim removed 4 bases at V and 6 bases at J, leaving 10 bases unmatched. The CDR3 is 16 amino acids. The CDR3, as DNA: TGCGCCAGCAGCAAGACAGGGGGCGGCCTCATCAATGAGCAGTTCTTC. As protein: CASSKTGGGLINEQFF.

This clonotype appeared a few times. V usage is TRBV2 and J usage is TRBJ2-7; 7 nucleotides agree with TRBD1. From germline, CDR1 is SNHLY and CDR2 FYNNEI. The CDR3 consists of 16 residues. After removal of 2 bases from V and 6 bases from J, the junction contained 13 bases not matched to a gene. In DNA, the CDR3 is TGTGCCAGCAGTGAAATGGGACAGACCTCTACAAGCGAGCAGTACTTC. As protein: CASSEMGQTSTSEQYF.

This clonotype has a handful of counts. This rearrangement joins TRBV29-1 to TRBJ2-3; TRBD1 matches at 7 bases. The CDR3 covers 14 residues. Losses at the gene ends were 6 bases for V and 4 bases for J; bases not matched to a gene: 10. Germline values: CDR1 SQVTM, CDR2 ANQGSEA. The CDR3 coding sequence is TGCAGCGTGCCGGGACAGCACTTCCCAGATACGCAGTATTTT. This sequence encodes CSVPGQHFPDTQYF.

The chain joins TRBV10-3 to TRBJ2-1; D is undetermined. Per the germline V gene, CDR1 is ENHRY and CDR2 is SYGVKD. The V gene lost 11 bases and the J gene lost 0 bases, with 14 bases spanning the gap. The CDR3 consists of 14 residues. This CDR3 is CASTSESSYNEQFF. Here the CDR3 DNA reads TGTGCCTCGACCTCCGAGAGCTCCTACAATGAGCAGTTCTTC.

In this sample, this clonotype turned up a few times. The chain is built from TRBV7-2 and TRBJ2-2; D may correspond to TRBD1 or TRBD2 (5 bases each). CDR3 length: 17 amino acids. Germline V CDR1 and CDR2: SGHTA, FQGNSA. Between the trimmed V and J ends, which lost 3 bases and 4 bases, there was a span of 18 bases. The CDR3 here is CASSFPPWAGTTGELFF. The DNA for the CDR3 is TGTGCCAGCAGCTTCCCGCCGTGGGCAGGGACCACCGGGGAGCTGTTTTTT. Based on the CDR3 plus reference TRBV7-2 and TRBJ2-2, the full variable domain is GAGVSQSPSNKVTEKGKDVELRCDPISGHTALYWYRQSLGQGLEFLIYFQGNSAPDKSGLPSDRFSAERTGGSVSTLTIQRTQQEDSAVYLCASSFPPWAGTTGELFFGEGSRLTVL.

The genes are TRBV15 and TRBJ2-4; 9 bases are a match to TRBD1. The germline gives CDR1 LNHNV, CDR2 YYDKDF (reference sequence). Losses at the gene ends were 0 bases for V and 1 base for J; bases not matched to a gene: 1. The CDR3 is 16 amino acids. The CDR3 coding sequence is TGTGCCACCAGCAGAGAGGACAGGGGCGCCAAAAACATTCAGTACTTC. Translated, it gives CATSREDRGAKNIQYF.

In DNA form, the CDR3 reads TGCGCCAGCGGAACCTACTACGAGCAGTACTTC. Translation gives CASGTYYEQYF. This chain connects TRBV10-1 to TRBJ2-7; D gene ambiguous. CDR3 length: 11 amino acids. Germline V gene data show CDR1 as WNHNN and CDR2 as SYGVQD (reference sequence). The ends were cut back, 8 bases at V and 3 bases at J, with 8 bases in the middle.

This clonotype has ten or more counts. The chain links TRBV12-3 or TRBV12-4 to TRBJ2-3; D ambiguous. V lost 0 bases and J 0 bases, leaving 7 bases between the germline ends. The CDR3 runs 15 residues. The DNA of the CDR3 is TGTGCCAGCAGTTTAGCGCTGGGAAGCACAGATACGCAGTATTTT. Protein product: CASSLALGSTDTQYF.

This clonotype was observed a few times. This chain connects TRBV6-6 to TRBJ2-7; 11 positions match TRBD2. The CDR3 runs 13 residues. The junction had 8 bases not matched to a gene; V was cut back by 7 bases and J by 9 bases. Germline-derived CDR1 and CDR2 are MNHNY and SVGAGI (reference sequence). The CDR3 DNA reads TGTGCCAGCAACGAGCTAGCGGGGGGCTTGCAGTACGTC. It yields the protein CASNELAGGLQYV.

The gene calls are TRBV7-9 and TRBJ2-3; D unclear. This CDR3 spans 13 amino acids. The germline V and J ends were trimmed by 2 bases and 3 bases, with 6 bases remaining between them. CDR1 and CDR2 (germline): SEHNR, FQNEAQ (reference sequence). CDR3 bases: TGTGCCAGCAGCTTAAAGGTTACAGATACGCAGTATTTT. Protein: CASSLKVTDTQYF.

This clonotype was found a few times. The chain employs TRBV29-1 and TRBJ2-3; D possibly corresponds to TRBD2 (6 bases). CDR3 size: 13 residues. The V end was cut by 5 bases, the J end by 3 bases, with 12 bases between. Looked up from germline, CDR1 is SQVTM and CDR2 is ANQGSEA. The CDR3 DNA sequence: TGCAGCGTTTCCGCGGGGAAGACAGATACGCAGTATTTT. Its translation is CSVSAGKTDTQYF.

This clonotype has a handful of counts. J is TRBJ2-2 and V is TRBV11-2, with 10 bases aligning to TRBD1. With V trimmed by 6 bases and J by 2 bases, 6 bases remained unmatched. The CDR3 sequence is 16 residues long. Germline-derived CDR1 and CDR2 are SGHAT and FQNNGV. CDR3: CASSRDRGPNTGELFF. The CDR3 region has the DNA TGTGCCAGCAGTCGTGACAGGGGGCCTAACACCGGGGAGCTGTTTTTT.

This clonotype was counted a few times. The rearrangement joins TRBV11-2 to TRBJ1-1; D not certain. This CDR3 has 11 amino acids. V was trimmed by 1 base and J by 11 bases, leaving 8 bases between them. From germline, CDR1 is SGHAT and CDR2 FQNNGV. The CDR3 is CASSLGKMAFF. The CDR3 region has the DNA TGTGCCAGCAGCTTAGGGAAGATGGCTTTCTTT.

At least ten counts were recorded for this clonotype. CDR3 protein: CASSPYTQTGDGANVLTF. CDR3 nucleotides: TGTGCCAGCTCACCCTATACACAAACAGGGGACGGGGCCAACGTCCTGACTTTC. The rearrangement joins TRBV18 to TRBJ2-6; 7 bases match TRBD1. This CDR3 has 18 residues. The germline V gene encodes CDR1 KGHSH and CDR2 LQKENI. The trim removed 3 bases at V and 4 bases at J, leaving 12 bases unmatched.

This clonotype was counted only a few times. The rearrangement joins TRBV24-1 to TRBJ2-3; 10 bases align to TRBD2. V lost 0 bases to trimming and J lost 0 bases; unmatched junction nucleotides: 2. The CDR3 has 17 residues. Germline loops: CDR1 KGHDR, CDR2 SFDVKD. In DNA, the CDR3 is TGTGCCACCAGTGATTTGGAGACTAGCGGGAGCACAGATACGCAGTATTTT. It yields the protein CATSDLETSGSTDTQYF.

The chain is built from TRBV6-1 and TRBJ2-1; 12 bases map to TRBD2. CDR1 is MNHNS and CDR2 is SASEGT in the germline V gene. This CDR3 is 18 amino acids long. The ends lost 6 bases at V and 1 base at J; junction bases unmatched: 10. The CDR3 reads CASSLHPLAGGSYNEQFF. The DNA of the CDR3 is TGTGCCAGCAGCCTCCACCCTCTAGCGGGAGGGTCCTACAATGAGCAGTTCTTC.